The T cell receptor (beta chain) described here comes from a study of T-cell memory formation after mild COVID-19. This CDR3 contains 17 residues. V trimming: 0 bases; J trimming: 7 bases; junction bases outside the gene matches: 7. CDR1 is MGHRA and CDR2 is YSYEKL in the germline V gene. The count of this clonotype is one. Its antigen is as yet unknown. TCR alpha and TCR beta cDNA libraries with sample barcodes and UMIs came from 5'RACE using constant-segment primers. Each CDR3 protein gets one entry after TCRdb re-called the 5' RACE reads with MiXCR. Among 200,000 to 300,000 distinct CDR3 sequences listed, roughly 15% were seen once. Study results and limitations: Some SARS-CoV-2-responding clones were already detected in memory before infection. A second wave of clones peaked on day 37, and their SARS-CoV-2 specificity went unconfirmed.

The sequence derives from an adult woman who had mild COVID-19 (a few samples of this study predate the infection). Cell type and time point are not known. The specimen sequenced was PBMCs or a T cell subset sorted from them (not recorded which). The chain is built from TRBV4-1 and TRBJ2-2, with 11 bases matching TRBD2. CDR3 region: CASSQEDSGGANGELFF. In DNA form, the CDR3 reads TGCGCCAGCAGCCAAGAAGATAGCGGGGGGGCCAACGGGGAGCTGTTTTTT.